The TCR beta chain described here comes from a study of blood T cell repertoires in COVID-19. Study information: Acute and convalescent COVID-19 samples came from the United States, Italy and Spain.

Germline V CDR1 and CDR2: ENHRY, SYGVKD. This CDR3 has 13 residues. The V end lost 5 bases, the J end lost 4 bases, and 11 bases lay between the germline ends. Source study methods: Nucleated cell counts were estimated from reference gene primer amplification. Some clones are missing from TCRdb's copy, which holds only in-frame ones; the method was immunoSEQ multiplex PCR. V and J calls and clone size follow that table, whereas D and trimming were derived from the DNA. This repertoire shows about 250,000 clones, approximately 84% found once; its top ten account for roughly 4%. The chain uses TRBV10-3 and TRBJ1-1; no definite D call. Sequenced input: peripheral blood. The receptor comes from a man aged 45-65 years with acute or convalescent COVID-19. This CDR3 is CAISSPPGTEAFF. CDR3 sequence (DNA): TGTGCCATCAGTTCCCCCCCGGGCACTGAAGCTTTCTTT.